This TCR beta chain was sequenced in a study of cytomegalovirus exposure and HLA in healthy donors. The wider study: Of fewer than 450 genotyped donors, approximately 84% clustered with self-reported Caucasian donors.

The PCR used 60 Vbeta and 13 Jbeta primers. Clones were read by immunoSEQ multiplex PCR, and TCRdb kept only the in-frame ones, dropping some. This sample has around 150,000 clones, with about 81% found just once. This CDR3 has 16 amino acids. V was shortened by 0 bases and J by 2 bases, with 8 bases between the two germline ends. The germline V gene has CDR1 MGHRA and CDR2 YSYEKL. Study findings and constraints: As a later analysis showed, a missense DCLRE1C variant was linked to trimming of TCR beta V- and J-genes. It was assumed in the presence/absence analyses that sequencing depth was roughly uniform across donors. Cytomegalovirus status was reportedly diagnosed by the classifier with high sensitivity and specificity.

About this clone: The antigen is not known.

Sequenced: PBMCs. This receptor was identified in a woman under 30 in good health and CMV-seronegative. The rearrangement uses TRBV4-1 and TRBJ2-6, with D perhaps TRBD1 (5 bases). CDR3 DNA: TGCGCCAGCAGCCAAGAGTTCAGGGCTGGGGCCAACGTCCTGACTTTC. It translates to CASSQEFRAGANVLTF.